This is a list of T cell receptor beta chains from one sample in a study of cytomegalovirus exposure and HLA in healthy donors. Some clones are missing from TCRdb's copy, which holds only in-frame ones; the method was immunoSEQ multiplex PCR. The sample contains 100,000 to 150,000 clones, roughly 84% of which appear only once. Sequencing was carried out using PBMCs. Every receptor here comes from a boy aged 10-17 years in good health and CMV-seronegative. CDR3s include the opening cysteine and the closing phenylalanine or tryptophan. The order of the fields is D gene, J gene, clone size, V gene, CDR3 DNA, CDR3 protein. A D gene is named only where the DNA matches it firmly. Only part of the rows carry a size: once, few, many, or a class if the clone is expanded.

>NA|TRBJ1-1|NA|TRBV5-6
TGTGCCAGCAGCTCAGACAAGAAGAACACTGAAGCTTTCTTT
CASSSDKKNTEAFF
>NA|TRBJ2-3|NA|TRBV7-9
TGTGCCAGCAGCTTAGGTCAGGGGAACACAGATACGCAGTATTTT
CASSLGQGNTDTQYF
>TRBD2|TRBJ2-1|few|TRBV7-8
TGTGCCAGCAGCCTCGGTCTAGCGGGAACTGAGCAGTTCTTC
CASSLGLAGTEQFF
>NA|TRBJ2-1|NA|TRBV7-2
TGTGCCAGCAGCTTACGGGACAATGAGCAGTTCTTC
CASSLRDNEQFF
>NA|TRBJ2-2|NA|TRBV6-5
TGTGCCAGCAGTAACGGGTACACCGGGGAGCTGTTTTTT
CASSNGYTGELFF
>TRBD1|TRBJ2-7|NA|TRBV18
TGTGCCAGCTCACAGGGGGCTTCCTACGAGCAGTACTTC
CASSQGASYEQYF
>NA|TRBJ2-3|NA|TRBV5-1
TGCGCCAGCAGCTTCTACGATCCTACAGATACGCAGTATTTT
CASSFYDPTDTQYF
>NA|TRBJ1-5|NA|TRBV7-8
TGTGCCAGCAGCTACGGTAGCAATCAGCCCCAGCATTTT
CASSYGSNQPQHF
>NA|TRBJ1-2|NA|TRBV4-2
TGTGCCAGCAGCCAAGAGGGGGGGGCTGAGGGCTACACCTTC
CASSQEGGAEGYTF
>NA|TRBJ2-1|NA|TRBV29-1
TGCAGCGTTGAAGCGGAGCCGATCTACAATGAGCAGTTCTTC
CSVEAEPIYNEQFF
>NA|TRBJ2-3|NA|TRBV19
TGTGCCAGTAGTATTTATCCGGGACTCACAGATACGCAGTATTTT
CASSIYPGLTDTQYF
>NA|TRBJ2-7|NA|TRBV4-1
TGCGCCAGCAGCCAACCCAGGGAATCGTACGAGCAGTACTTC
CASSQPRESYEQYF
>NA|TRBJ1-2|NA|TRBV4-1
TGCGCCAGCAGCCAAGGGGATACAGGGCCAAACTATGGCTACACCTTC
CASSQGDTGPNYGYTF
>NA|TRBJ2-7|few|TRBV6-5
TGTGCCAGCAGCCCTCAGGGCATTTCCTACGAGCAGTACTTC
CASSPQGISYEQYF
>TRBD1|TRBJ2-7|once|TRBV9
TGTGCCAGCAGCCCTCGACAGGGGGGGTACGAGCAGTACTTC
CASSPRQGGYEQYF
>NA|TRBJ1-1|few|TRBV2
TGTGCCAGCACCCAGAACACTGAAGCTTTCTTT
CASTQNTEAFF